This T cell receptor (beta chain) originates from a study of T-cell reconstitution after alpha-beta-depleted transplantation in children. This clonotype came up many times. Unique molecular identifiers featured in how the TCRbeta library was prepared. A single record per CDR3 protein comes from TCRdb applying MiXCR to the PCR reads. The sample comprises about 580,000 distinct CDR3 sequences, under 25% of which are singletons, and 13% to 15% rests with the top ten. The input for sequencing was PBMCs, mostly from graft donor cells, taken 360 days after TCRalphabeta/CD19-depleted stem cell transplant. This sequence was found in a boy in the first two years of life who had a stem cell transplant for acute myeloid leukemia, so the T cells may come from the graft donor.

The CDR3 DNA reads TGTGCCAGCAGGAAGAACACCGGGGAGCTGTTTTTT. Its protein product is CASRKNTGELFF. The chain is built from TRBV12-3 or TRBV12-4 and TRBJ2-2; D remains ambiguous. This CDR3 contains 12 residues. Trimming pared 6 bases from V and 1 base from J, leaving 3 bases between.